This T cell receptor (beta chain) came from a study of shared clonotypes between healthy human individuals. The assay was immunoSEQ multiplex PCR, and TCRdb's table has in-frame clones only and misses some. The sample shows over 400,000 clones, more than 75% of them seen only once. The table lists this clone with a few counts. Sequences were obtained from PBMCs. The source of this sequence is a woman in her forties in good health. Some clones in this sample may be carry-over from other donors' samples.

The CDR3 reads CASFGQGASEQYF. The CDR3 DNA follows: TGTGCCAGCTTCGGGCAGGGGGCGTCCGAGCAGTACTTC. V and J are TRBV6-5 and TRBJ2-5, with TRBD1 identical over 8 bases. The end of the DNA fits TRBJ2-7 better, so the J call may be wrong. Germline V CDR1 and CDR2: MNHEY, SVGAGI. The CDR3 is made up of 13 amino acids.